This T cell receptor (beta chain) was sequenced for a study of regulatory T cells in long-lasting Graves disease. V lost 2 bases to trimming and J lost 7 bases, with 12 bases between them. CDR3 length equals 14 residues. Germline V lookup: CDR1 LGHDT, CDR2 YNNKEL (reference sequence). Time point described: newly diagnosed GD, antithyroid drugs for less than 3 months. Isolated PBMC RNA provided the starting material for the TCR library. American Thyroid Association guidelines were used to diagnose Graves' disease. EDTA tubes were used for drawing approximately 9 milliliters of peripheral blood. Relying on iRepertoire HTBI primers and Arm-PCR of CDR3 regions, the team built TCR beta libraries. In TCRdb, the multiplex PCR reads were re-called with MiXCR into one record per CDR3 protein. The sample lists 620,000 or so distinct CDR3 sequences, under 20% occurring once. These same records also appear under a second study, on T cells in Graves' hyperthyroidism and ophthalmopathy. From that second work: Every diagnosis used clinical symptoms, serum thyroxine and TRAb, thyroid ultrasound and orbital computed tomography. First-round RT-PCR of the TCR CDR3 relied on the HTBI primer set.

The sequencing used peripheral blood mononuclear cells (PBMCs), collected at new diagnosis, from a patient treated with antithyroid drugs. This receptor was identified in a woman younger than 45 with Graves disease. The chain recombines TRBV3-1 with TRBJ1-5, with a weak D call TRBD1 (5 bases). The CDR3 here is CASSQSRGTQPQHF. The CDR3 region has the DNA TGTGCCAGCAGCCAATCGCGAGGGACCCAGCCCCAGCATTTT.